The 14 T cell receptor beta chains reported below all come from one sample, sequenced in a study of technical replicates of blood from a few donors. Assay: immunoSEQ multiplex PCR; the TCRdb copy retains only in-frame clones and omits some. Here the sample spans around 86,000 clones, approximately 97% being singletons. The source material was T cells isolated from PBMCs. These receptors all come from a human donor in good health.

CDR3 protein: CASSLGGSEGGQPQHF. CDR3 nucleotides: TGTGCCAGCAGCTTGGGGGGTTCTGAGGGGGGGCAGCCCCAGCATTTT. The gene calls are TRBV5-4 and TRBJ1-5; weak D call: TRBD1 (6 bases). V gave up 0 bases and J gave up 7 bases, with 17 bases separating them. The CDR3 covers 16 residues. Germline V CDR1 and CDR2: SGHNT, YYREEE (reference sequence). The full variable domain, in which reference TRBV5-4 and TRBJ1-5 provide the parts outside the CDR3, is ETGVTQSPTHLIKTRGQQVTLRCSSQSGHNTVSWYQQALGQGPQFIFQYYREEENGRGNFPPRFSGLQFPNYSSELNVNALELDDSALYLCASSLGGSEGGQPQHFGDGTRLSIL.

The J gene is TRBJ2-7, the V gene TRBV4-1; 14 positions agree with TRBD2. The CDR3 sequence is 13 residues long. V shed 4 bases and J 13 bases; nucleotides not matched to a gene: 6. Germline values: CDR1 MGHRA, CDR2 YSYEKL. Here the CDR3 reads CASSLGLAGALYF. The CDR3 nucleotides read TGCGCCAGCAGCCTGGGACTAGCGGGGGCCCTTTACTTC.

The V and J genes are TRBV28 and TRBJ2-5; unclear D gene. This CDR3 has 12 residues. V lost 4 bases to trimming and J lost 1 base, with 4 bases between them. Germline CDR1 and CDR2: MDHEN and SYDVKM. The CDR3 region is CASSYSQETQYF. For the CDR3, the DNA is TGTGCCAGCAGTTACAGCCAAGAGACCCAGTACTTC.

The V and J genes are TRBV5-1 and TRBJ1-6; 9 nucleotides agree with TRBD1. The CDR3 spans 14 residues. CDR1 and CDR2 from the germline V gene are SGHRS and YFSETQ. Trimming removed 6 bases from V and 10 bases from J; junction bases left unmatched: 8. CDR3: CASKIGQGYSPLHF. CDR3 nucleotide sequence: TGCGCCAGCAAAATAGGACAGGGGTACTCACCCCTCCACTTT.

The chain is built from TRBV27 and TRBJ1-2; 7 positions match TRBD1. The junction had 21 bases not matched to a gene; V was cut back by 5 bases and J by 6 bases. Germline loops: CDR1 MNHEY, CDR2 SMNVEV (reference sequence). The CDR3 is made up of 18 amino acids. The CDR3 protein is CASSLQPRIDRAIDGYTF. The CDR3, as DNA: TGTGCCAGCAGTCTTCAACCTAGGATAGACAGGGCAATCGATGGCTACACCTTC.

This chain connects TRBV13 to TRBJ2-5; 11 bases map to TRBD2. The CDR3 runs 17 residues. Germline V gene sequence: CDR1 PRHDT, CDR2 FYEKMQ (reference sequence). Trimming cost V 0 bases and J 1 base; bases outside gene matches: 4. CDR3 sequence: CASSLGLAGGLQETQYF. As DNA, the CDR3 is TGTGCCAGCAGCTTAGGCCTAGCGGGAGGCCTCCAAGAGACCCAGTACTTC.

The CDR3 reads CASSSVAGKQYF. In nucleotides, the CDR3 is TGTGCCAGCAGCTCGGTAGCGGGAAAGCAGTACTTC. This sequence joins TRBV5-4 and TRBJ2-7; 8 nucleotides line up with TRBD2. The length of the CDR3 is 12 residues. Per germline, CDR1 SGHNT and CDR2 YYREEE (reference sequence). V gave up 3 bases and J gave up 8 bases; unmatched junction bases: 4.

The chain employs TRBV6-1 and TRBJ1-1; no definite D call. The CDR3 extends over 15 amino acids. The germline V and J ends were trimmed by 5 bases and 1 base, with 14 bases remaining between them. Germline V gene lookup returns CDR1 MNHNS and CDR2 SASEGT. The CDR3: CASSLMGPGNTEAFF. The CDR3 DNA reads as TGTGCCAGCAGTCTCATGGGCCCCGGGAACACTGAAGCTTTCTTT.

This clone was picked up a small number of times. This sequence joins TRBV11-2 and TRBJ2-2; the D is unclear. Germline CDR1 is SGHAT and CDR2 is FQNNGV. Trimming took off 4 bases at V and 2 bases at J, with 17 bases between the two ends. The CDR3 sequence is 17 residues long. CDR3: CASSSPPGSPNTGELFF. Written as DNA, the CDR3 is TGTGCCAGCAGCTCACCCCCAGGTTCACCTAACACCGGGGAGCTGTTTTTT.

The rearrangement joins TRBV19 to TRBJ2-1, with TRBD1 matching over 7 bases. With V trimmed by 5 bases and J by 6 bases, 4 bases remained unmatched. Per germline, CDR1 LNHDA and CDR2 SQIVND (reference sequence). The CDR3 totals 13 residues. CDR3 in amino acids: CASSAHRGNEQFF. In nucleotides, the CDR3 is TGTGCCAGTAGTGCCCACAGGGGCAATGAGCAGTTCTTC.

The chain joins TRBV6-5 to TRBJ1-2, with a possible D match to TRBD1 (5 bases). Trimming took 0 bases from V and 3 from J, leaving 11 bases between them. This CDR3 spans 15 amino acids. Germline V gene lookup returns CDR1 MNHEY and CDR2 SVGAGI. CDR3 nucleotides: TGTGCCAGCAGTTACTCGACCCAGGGCGACTATGGCTACACCTTC. It encodes CASSYSTQGDYGYTF.

V gene TRBV4-1 combines with J gene TRBJ2-1, with D unclear. CDR3 size: 13 residues. V lost 4 bases to trimming and J lost 9 bases, with 13 bases between them. Per germline, CDR1 MGHRA and CDR2 YSYEKL. CDR3 DNA: TGCGCCAGCAGCCCGCCGAGTCGGGTTGAGCAGTTCTTC. Its translation: CASSPPSRVEQFF.

The rearrangement joins TRBV10-3 to TRBJ2-5; tentatively, D is TRBD2 (5 bases). Trimming took off 5 bases at V and 5 bases at J, with 12 bases between the two ends. The CDR3 is 13 residues long. Germline V gene data show CDR1 as ENHRY and CDR2 as SYGVKD. The CDR3: CAISFEGRETQYF. Here the CDR3 DNA reads TGTGCCATCAGTTTTGAGGGCCGGGAGACCCAGTACTTC.

The genes are TRBV9 and TRBJ1-2; the D gene is possibly TRBD1 (5 bases). Germline loops: CDR1 SGDLS, CDR2 YYNGEE. The CDR3 runs to 16 residues. Deletions cut 1 base from V and 1 base from J, with 14 bases between. The CDR3 sequence is CASSVSGTGLNYGYTF. The CDR3 DNA sequence: TGTGCCAGCAGCGTAAGTGGTACAGGCCTTAACTATGGCTACACCTTC.